The following is a T cell receptor beta chain sequence with its context. Its antigen is currently not known. Per-base quality was not reported, and no clone a single base away is much larger than it. The immunoSEQ Assay was used to sequence TCRbeta CDR3 regions. After extraction, genomic DNA underwent amplification by bias-controlled multiplex PCR, followed by high-throughput sequencing. On the study's bioinformatics: Collapsing and filtering of sequences were performed to quantify the absolute abundance of each unique TCRbeta CDR3 region. T cell fraction was estimated by normalization of TCRbeta template counts to usable DNA, with usable DNA being measured through amplification of reference genes present in all nucleated cells. Repertoire TCRs were annotated as SARS-CoV-2-specific when V gene, CDR3 amino acid sequence and J gene were exactly matched to a known reactive TCR set. MIRA supplied the reference SARS-CoV-2 TCR set, which was filtered for enrichment in COVID-19-positive ImmuneCODE repertoires so that public or cross-reactive TCRs were removed. Based on the MIRA antigens, annotated TCRs were further analysed at the level of specific ORF or position within ORF. Breadth was defined as the number of annotated unique rearrangements divided by the total number of unique productive rearrangements, and depth was defined as the summed frequency of the annotated unique rearrangements. TCR breadth was compared between groups using two-sided Wilcoxon rank-sum tests. Held by TCRdb, this immuneACCESS table contains in-frame sequences only and omits some clones. Under half of the omission traces to an unresolved V gene where checked; the cause of the rest is unknown. Clonal size and the V and J genes are those of that table, whereas D and trimming came from the DNA. A total of approximately 410,000 clones appear in this sample, about 90% of them only once. The ten largest clones add up to less than 2% of the sample.

CDR1 is given as LGHNA and CDR2 as YSLEER, both from the germline V gene. For this chain, trimming is 5 bases at the V end and 7 bases at the J end, and the number of junction bases without a gene match is 9. Including the terminal cysteine and phenylalanine, the CDR3 comprises 15 residues. Kept here is only the CDR3 DNA, which spans 45 bases and is read in frame from base 1. This sample stems from a study of Ad26.COV2.S vaccination and SARS-CoV-2 variants (dated by TCRdb to the early 2020s). Context from the whole study: Vaccine-arm donors came from COV1001, a multicentre, randomized, double-blind, placebo-controlled phase I-IIa trial of Ad26.COV2.S in healthy adults. Ad26.COV2.S was administered intramuscularly at 5 x 10^10 or 1 x 10^11 viral particles, either as a single shot or as two shots given 56 days apart. TCRbeta repertoire sequencing was used to assess the specificity and breadth of SARS-CoV-2-reactive T cell receptors after Ad26.COV2.S vaccination. A total of 32 samples were included in the TCR-sequenced set, comprising 19 Ad26.COV2.S vaccine recipients, 5 placebo recipients and 8 SARS-CoV-2 convalescent individuals. Trial participants were randomized into five groups of five: low-dose or high-dose Ad26.COV2.S given once or twice, or placebo on both occasions. Investigators did not know the trial group allocation while performing experiments and assessing outcomes. The paper as a whole reports these results and caveats: Non-spike TCR breadth was comparable between vaccine and placebo recipients, consistent with the vaccine containing only spike. Higher spike-specific TCR breadth was observed in Ad26.COV2.S recipients than in placebo recipients (P = 0.0014). Comparing responses between vaccine doses or regimens was not something the study was powered to do. According to the authors, total T cell responses may have been underestimated by the TCR breadth and depth analyses. After vaccination, substantial breadth of spike-specific CD8+ and CD4+ T cell responses was reported.

This specimen's treatment or condition label, per the study, means: 19 received Ad26.COV2.S at low or high dose, single or two shots; about 5 received placebo; per-sample allocation not given. For vaccine and placebo recipients, repertoires were sequenced using samples collected on day 63 after the first injection. Between 29 July and 7 August 2020, Cohort 1b enrolled 25 adults aged 18-55 years at one site in Boston, USA. Ad26.COV2.S was a replication-incompetent adenovirus type 26 vector expressing a prefusion-stabilized SARS-CoV-2 spike protein from the original Wuhan strain. The rearranged segments are TRBV4-3 and TRBJ1-1; 11 junctional bases match TRBD1. The receptor was derived from a person between 18 and 60 years old who received the Ad26.COV2.S COVID-19 vaccine or a placebo. Sequenced material: peripheral blood, taken in a trial of Ad26.COV2.S vaccine versus placebo. The CDR3 corresponds to CASSTLDRGQFEAFF. Read as DNA, the sequence is TGCGCCAGCAGCACATTGGACAGGGGGCAATTTGAAGCTTTCTTT.